Presented here are 23 T cell receptor beta chains from one specimen sequenced in a study of CD8+ T cells in alopecia areata. After isolation, RNA underwent reverse transcription to generate cDNA as the sequencing template. Libraries were prepared by immunoSEQ multiplex PCR; TCRdb keeps only in-frame clonotypes and omits some of them. This table has 130,000 to 150,000 clones, about 47% appearing once. The specimen comprised CD4+ T cells sorted from blood, sampled at week 0. The receptors originated from a human donor with alopecia areata.

The table lists this clone with a few counts. The chain has TRBV30 and TRBJ1-2, with unresolved D. Per germline, CDR1 GTSNPN and CDR2 SVGIG (reference sequence). This CDR3 comprises 14 residues. Trimming pared 2 bases from V and 5 bases from J, leaving 15 bases between. The CDR3 DNA is TGTGCCTGGAGTTTTCTACCTGGACCGTATGGCTACACCTTC. Protein sequence: CAWSFLPGPYGYTF.

The gene calls are TRBV29-1 and TRBJ2-1; D ambiguous. CDR1 and CDR2 (germline): SQVTM, ANQGSEA. The V end lost 7 bases, the J end lost 0 bases, and 13 bases lay between the germline ends. The CDR3 contains 14 residues. DNA for the CDR3: TGCAGCGCCGGGTGGGAAAGCTCCTACAATGAGCAGTTCTTC. Its protein product is CSAGWESSYNEQFF.

The chain recombines TRBV2 with TRBJ1-5, with D hard to call. Per germline, CDR1 SNHLY and CDR2 FYNNEI. CDR3 length: 14 residues. Trimming removed 0 bases from V and 5 bases from J, with 8 bases in between. DNA for the CDR3: TGTGCCAGCAGTGAAGCACAGACCCATCAGCCCCAGCATTTT. Amino acid sequence: CASSEAQTHQPQHF.

This clone came up a few times. The chain is built from TRBV29-1 and TRBJ1-4; TRBD1 matches at 12 bases. V dropped 5 bases and J dropped 8; count of bases not matched to a gene: 3. The length of the CDR3 is 13 residues. Looked up from germline, CDR1 is SQVTM and CDR2 is ANQGSEA. Here the CDR3 reads CSVTGQGAEKLFF. The CDR3 bases are TGCAGCGTTACGGGACAGGGGGCCGAAAAACTGTTTTTT.

The J gene is TRBJ2-7, the V gene TRBV30; 8 bases match TRBD2. The ends lost 4 bases at V and 1 base at J; junction bases unmatched: 9. Germline loops: CDR1 GTSNPN, CDR2 SVGIG (reference sequence). This CDR3 has 15 residues. The CDR3 sequence is CAWTRRGGLSYEQYF. The CDR3 bases are TGTGCCTGGACTCGACGGGGGGGCCTTTCCTACGAGCAGTACTTC.

In this sample, this clone turned up a few times. This chain connects TRBV29-1 to TRBJ1-4; no firm D call. This CDR3 spans 15 amino acids. The germline V and J ends were trimmed by 4 bases and 2 bases, with 14 bases remaining between them. Per the germline V gene, CDR1 is SQVTM and CDR2 is ANQGSEA. The CDR3 loop is CSVGTGGRTNEKLFF. The CDR3 coding sequence is TGCAGCGTTGGAACGGGAGGGAGGACTAATGAAAAACTGTTTTTT.

The rearrangement joins TRBV5-1 to TRBJ2-1; unclear D gene. This CDR3 comprises 13 residues. Trimming removed 2 bases at V and 6 bases at J, with 9 bases between. CDR1 and CDR2 from the germline V gene are SGHRS and YFSETQ. The CDR3 is CASSFIRGNEQFF. The DNA of the CDR3 is TGCGCCAGCAGCTTTATACGAGGCAATGAGCAGTTCTTC.

This sequence joins TRBV29-1 and TRBJ2-7; D remains ambiguous. CDR3 length: 14 residues. Germline V gives CDR1 SQVTM, CDR2 ANQGSEA. V gave up 7 bases and J gave up 2 bases, with 18 bases separating them. In DNA, the CDR3 is TGCAGCGCCCTCAAGGCTCCCGGCACCTACGAGCAGTACTTC. Translating it yields CSALKAPGTYEQYF.

The V and J genes are TRBV5-1 and TRBJ2-1, with D uncertain. This CDR3 comprises 13 residues. V was trimmed by 4 bases and J by 15 bases, leaving 20 bases between them. CDR1 SGHRS and CDR2 YFSETQ come from the germline V gene. The chain's CDR3 is CASSLVSLSYPFF. As DNA, the CDR3 is TGCGCCAGCAGCCTGGTAAGCCTCAGTTATCCGTTCTTC.

A few counts support this clone. This chain joins TRBV7-2 and TRBJ2-1; D is perhaps TRBD2 (6 bases). This CDR3 is built from 11 residues. V was pared by 4 bases and J by 8 bases, with 6 bases between. Per germline, CDR1 SGHTA and CDR2 FQGNSA. The chain's CDR3 is CASSSGDEQFF. The CDR3 nucleotides are TGTGCCAGCAGCTCGGGGGATGAGCAGTTCTTC.

The chain uses TRBV18 and TRBJ2-1; D unresolved. CDR3 length: 13 residues. Germline V gene data show CDR1 as KGHSH and CDR2 as LQKENI. V lost 3 bases and J lost 7, with 10 bases in between. Here the CDR3 reads CASSPLMGNEQFF. Here the CDR3 DNA reads TGTGCCAGCTCACCCTTGATGGGAAATGAGCAGTTCTTC.

A word on this clone: Additional DNA sequences in this sample encode the identical CDR3. This sequence joins TRBV7-2 and TRBJ2-7, with D possibly being TRBD1 or TRBD2 (6 bases each). The CDR3 runs to 13 residues. V lost 1 base to trimming and J lost 3 bases, with 7 bases between them. Germline CDR1 SGHTA, CDR2 FQGNSA. The CDR3 here is CASSLEGGYEQYF. The CDR3 DNA is TGTGCCAGCAGCTTAGAGGGGGGCTACGAGCAGTACTTC.

The V gene is TRBV7-2, the J gene TRBJ2-5; either TRBD1 or TRBD2 may fit D (5 bases each). Between the trimmed V and J ends, which lost 4 bases and 2 bases, there was a span of 14 bases. There are 15 residues in the CDR3. Looked up from germline, CDR1 is SGHTA and CDR2 is FQGNSA. The CDR3 protein is CASSSTGTLQETQYF. The CDR3 DNA reads as TGTGCCAGCAGCTCGACCGGGACGTTGCAAGAGACCCAGTACTTC. Full variable domain (remainder filled in from reference TRBV7-2 and TRBJ2-5): GAGVSQSPSNKVTEKGKDVELRCDPISGHTALYWYRQSLGQGLEFLIYFQGNSAPDKSGLPSDRFSAERTGGSVSTLTIQRTQQEDSAVYLCASSSTGTLQETQYFGPGTRLLVL.

This chain joins TRBV18 and TRBJ2-7; perhaps TRBD2 as D (6 bases). Trimming cost V 6 bases and J 0 bases, with 15 bases left between them. The CDR3 loop spans 15 amino acids. Germline lookup yields CDR1 KGHSH and CDR2 LQKENI. The CDR3 coding sequence is TGTGCCAGCTCCTCACACGGGAGCGACTCCTACGAGCAGTACTTC. Its translation is CASSSHGSDSYEQYF.

J is TRBJ2-1 and V is TRBV30; TRBD2 matches at 16 bases. The CDR3 covers 15 residues. The germline CDR1 and CDR2 sequences are GTSNPN and SVGIG (reference sequence). With 3 bases clipped from V and 8 bases from J, the junction kept 4 bases outside the gene matches. CDR3 in DNA: TGTGCCTGGAGCTCGGGACTAGCGGGAGGGGATGAGCAGTTCTTC. As protein: CAWSSGLAGGDEQFF. Together with reference TRBV30 and TRBJ2-1, the CDR3 gives the full variable domain: SQTIHQWPATLVQPVGSPLSLECTVEGTSNPNLYWYRQAAGRGLQLLFYSVGIGQISSEVPQNLSASRPQDRQFILSSKKLLLSDSGFYLCAWSSGLAGGDEQFFGPGTRLTVL.

The chain recombines TRBV19 with TRBJ2-7; TRBD2 is a possible D gene (5 bases). V was shortened by 5 bases and J by 0 bases, with 17 bases between the two germline ends. This CDR3 is built from 16 residues. Germline V gene sequence: CDR1 LNHDA, CDR2 SQIVND (reference sequence). CDR3 nucleotides: TGTGCCAGTAGTTCCGATACTCAGCGGATCTCCTACGAGCAGTACTTC. This gives the protein CASSSDTQRISYEQYF.

This clone was picked up a small number of times. The chain carries TRBV29-1 and TRBJ2-3; 9 positions match TRBD2. The length of the CDR3 is 14 residues. The junction had 4 bases not matched to a gene; V was cut back by 4 bases and J by 2 bases. Per germline, CDR1 SQVTM and CDR2 ANQGSEA. The CDR3 here is CSVGSGSTTDTQYF. The CDR3 coding sequence is TGCAGCGTTGGTAGCGGGAGTACCACAGATACGCAGTATTTT.

The rearrangement uses TRBV2 and TRBJ2-5, with 8 bases lining up with TRBD1. CDR3 length equals 14 residues. V gave up 6 bases and J gave up 2 bases; unmatched junction bases: 5. The V gene's germline CDR1 is SNHLY and CDR2 FYNNEI. CDR3 nucleotide sequence: TGTGCCAGCAGCCCGGACAGGGAGCAAGAGACCCAGTACTTC. It specifies CASSPDREQETQYF. Drawing the rest from reference TRBV2 and TRBJ2-5, the complete variable domain is EPEVTQTPSHQVTQMGQEVILRCVPISNHLYFYWYRQILGQKVEFLVSFYNNEISEKSEIFDDQFSVERPDGSNFTLKIRSTKLEDSAMYFCASSPDREQETQYFGPGTRLLVL.

This clone occurred a few times. The V call is TRBV29-1, the J call TRBJ2-5; D is ambiguous. The CDR3 contains 12 residues. Germline assignment: CDR1 SQVTM and CDR2 ANQGSEA. The V and J ends lost 4 bases and 5 bases respectively, with 11 bases between them. The CDR3 bases are TGCAGCGTTGTAAAGACCTGGGAGACCCAGTACTTC. Translating gives CSVVKTWETQYF.

This clone was counted a few times. The V call is TRBV6-5, the J call TRBJ2-1, with 7 positions matching TRBD1. The CDR3 sequence is 15 residues long. Germline lookup yields CDR1 MNHEY and CDR2 SVGAGI. The junction had 5 bases not matched to a gene; V was cut back by 6 bases and J by 0 bases. Written as DNA, the CDR3 is TGTGCCAGCAGCCCCACAGGGGTCTCCTACAATGAGCAGTTCTTC. This encodes CASSPTGVSYNEQFF.

This clone showed up just a few times. The rearrangement uses TRBV2 and TRBJ2-7; 9 bases line up with TRBD2. Trimming removed 2 bases from V and 1 base from J; junction bases left unmatched: 3. This CDR3 has 15 residues. From germline, CDR1 is SNHLY and CDR2 FYNNEI. CDR3 in DNA: TGTGCCAGCAGTGAAACGCTAGCGGGGTCCTACGAGCAGTACTTC. Protein sequence: CASSETLAGSYEQYF.

The J gene is TRBJ2-1, the V gene TRBV19; 10 positions agree with TRBD1. CDR3 length equals 16 residues. With 5 bases clipped from V and 2 bases from J, the junction kept 6 bases outside the gene matches. Per germline, CDR1 LNHDA and CDR2 SQIVND (reference sequence). The CDR3 bases are TGTGCCAGTAGTGCGATAGGGACAGGGGCCTACAATGAGCAGTTCTTC. Protein product: CASSAIGTGAYNEQFF.

The chain employs TRBV30 and TRBJ2-6; D is unclear. CDR3 length equals 17 residues. Per the germline V gene, CDR1 is GTSNPN and CDR2 is SVGIG (reference sequence). Trimming took off 0 bases at V and 1 base at J, with 13 bases between the two ends. Written as DNA, the CDR3 is TGTGCCTGGAGTGTCCCCCCGTTGGGTTCTGGGGCCAACGTCCTGACTTTC. It specifies CAWSVPPLGSGANVLTF.